This T cell receptor (beta chain) stems from a study of control samples from healthy donors and cancer patients. V was trimmed by 1 base and J by 1 base, leaving 10 bases between them. The length of the CDR3 is 15 residues. Germline CDR1 reads LGHDT; CDR2 reads YNNKEL (reference sequence). Measured with immunoSEQ multiplex PCR; TCRdb has only the in-frame clones, and not every one. The sample shows 150,000 or so clones, more than 80% of them seen only once. This TCR derives from a young man in good health. V usage is TRBV3-1 (or the pseudogene TRBV3-2) and J usage is TRBJ2-5; D is unclear. The sequencing sample was made of blood. CDR3 sequence (DNA): TGTGCCAGCAGCCAAGGGTCCAGTCTCCAAGAGACCCAGTACTTC. Translated: CASSQGSSLQETQYF.